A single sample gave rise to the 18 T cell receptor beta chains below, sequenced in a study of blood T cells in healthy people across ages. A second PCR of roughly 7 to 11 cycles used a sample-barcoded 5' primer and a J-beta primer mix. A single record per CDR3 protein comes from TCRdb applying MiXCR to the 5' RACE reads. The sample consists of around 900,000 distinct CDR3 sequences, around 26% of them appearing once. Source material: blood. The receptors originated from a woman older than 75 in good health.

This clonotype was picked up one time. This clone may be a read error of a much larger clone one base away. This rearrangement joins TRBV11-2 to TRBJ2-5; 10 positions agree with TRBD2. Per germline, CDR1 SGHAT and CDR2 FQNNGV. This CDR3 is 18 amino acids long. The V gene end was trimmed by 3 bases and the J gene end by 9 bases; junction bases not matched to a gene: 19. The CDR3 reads CASSFPGGSGGAGEAQYF. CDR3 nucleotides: TGTGCCAGCAGCTTCCCAGGCGGAAGCGGGGGGGCCGGGGAGGCCCAGTACTTC.

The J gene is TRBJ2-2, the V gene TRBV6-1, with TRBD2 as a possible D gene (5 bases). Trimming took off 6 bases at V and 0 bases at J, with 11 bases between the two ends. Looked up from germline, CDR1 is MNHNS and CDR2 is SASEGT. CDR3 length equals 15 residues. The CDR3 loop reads CASRSGNTNTGELFF. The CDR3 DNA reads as TGTGCCAGCAGGTCCGGGAATACGAACACCGGGGAGCTGTTTTTT.

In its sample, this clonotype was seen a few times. The CDR3 DNA sequence: TGCGCCAGCAGCCAAGTGCAGGGCCTCGGCACTGAAGCTTTCTTT. Encoded protein: CASSQVQGLGTEAFF. The J gene is TRBJ1-1, the V gene TRBV4-1, with TRBD1 as a possible D gene (5 bases). This CDR3 contains 15 residues. CDR1 and CDR2 from the germline V gene are MGHRA and YSYEKL. The ends were cut back, 1 base at V and 4 bases at J, with 13 bases in the middle.

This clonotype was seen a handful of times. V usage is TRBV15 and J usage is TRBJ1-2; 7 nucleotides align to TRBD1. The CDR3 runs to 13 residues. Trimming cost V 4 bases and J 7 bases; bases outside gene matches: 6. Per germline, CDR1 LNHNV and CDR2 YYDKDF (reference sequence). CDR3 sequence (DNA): TGTGCCACCAGCACCAGGGGGTCGGGTGGCTACACCTTC. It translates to CATSTRGSGGYTF.

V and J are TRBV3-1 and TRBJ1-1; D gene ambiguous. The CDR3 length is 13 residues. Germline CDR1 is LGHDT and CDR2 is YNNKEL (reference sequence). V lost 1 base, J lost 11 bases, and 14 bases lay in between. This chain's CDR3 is CASSQGRKEKAFF. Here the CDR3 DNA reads TGTGCCAGCAGCCAAGGTAGAAAGGAGAAGGCTTTCTTT.

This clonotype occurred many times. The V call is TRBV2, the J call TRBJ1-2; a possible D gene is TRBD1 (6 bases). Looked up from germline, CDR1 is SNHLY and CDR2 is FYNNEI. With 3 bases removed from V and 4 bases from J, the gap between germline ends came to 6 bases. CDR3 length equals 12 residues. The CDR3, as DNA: TGTGCCAGCAGTGAGGACAGCTATGGCTACACCTTC. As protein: CASSEDSYGYTF.

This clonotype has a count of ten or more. In DNA, the CDR3 is TGCGCCAGCAGCCAGGGGGCCCCTCCGGGTACAGATACGCAGTATTTT. As protein: CASSQGAPPGTDTQYF. This chain joins TRBV4-3 and TRBJ2-3; D might be TRBD1 (6 bases). Germline assignment: CDR1 LGHNA and CDR2 YSLEER. This CDR3 contains 16 residues. The ends were cut back, 3 bases at V and 3 bases at J, with 16 bases in the middle.

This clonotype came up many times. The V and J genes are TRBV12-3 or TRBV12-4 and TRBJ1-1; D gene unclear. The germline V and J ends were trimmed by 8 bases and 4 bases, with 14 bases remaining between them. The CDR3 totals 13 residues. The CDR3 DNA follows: TGTGCCAGCCGGGTGGGAGGGTTCACTGAAGCTTTCTTT. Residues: CASRVGGFTEAFF.

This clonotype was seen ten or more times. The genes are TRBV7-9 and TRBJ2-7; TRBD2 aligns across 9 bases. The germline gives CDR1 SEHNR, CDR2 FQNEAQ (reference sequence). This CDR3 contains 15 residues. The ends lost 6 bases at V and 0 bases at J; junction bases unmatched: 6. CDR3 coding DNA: TGTGCCAGCAGTTATAGCGGGGGAAGCTCCTACGAGCAGTACTTC. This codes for CASSYSGGSSYEQYF.

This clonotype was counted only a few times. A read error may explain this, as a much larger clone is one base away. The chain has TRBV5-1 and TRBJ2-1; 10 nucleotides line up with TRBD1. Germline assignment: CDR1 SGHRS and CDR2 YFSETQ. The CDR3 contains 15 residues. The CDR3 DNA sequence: TGCGCCAACAGCGCCGGACAGGGGGGAGGCAATGAGCAGTTCTTC. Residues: CANSAGQGGGNEQFF.

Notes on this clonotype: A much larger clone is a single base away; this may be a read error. Here the CDR3 DNA reads TGTGCCAGCAGTTATCGCTCAGGGTCGTACGAGCAGTACTTC. Translated, it gives CASSYRSGSYEQYF. V gene TRBV12-3 or TRBV12-4 combines with J gene TRBJ2-5; TRBD1 is a possible D gene (5 bases). The end of the DNA is better explained by TRBJ2-7, so the J call may be wrong. The CDR3 spans 14 residues.

In DNA, the CDR3 is TGTGCCAGTACTTCCGGGGCGGGGGGCACAGATACGCAGTATTTT. Amino acids: CASTSGAGGTDTQYF. The genes are TRBV19 and TRBJ2-3; 7 nucleotides match TRBD2. Germline V lookup: CDR1 LNHDA, CDR2 SQIVND (reference sequence). This CDR3 is 15 amino acids long. V dropped 7 bases and J dropped 1; count of bases not matched to a gene: 8. The full variable domain, completed using reference TRBV19 and TRBJ2-3, is DGGITQSPKYLFRKEGQNVTLSCEQNLNHDAMYWYRQDPGQGLRLIYYSQIVNDFQKGDIAEGYSVSREKKESFPLTVTSAQKNPTAFYLCASTSGAGGTDTQYFGPGTRLTVL.

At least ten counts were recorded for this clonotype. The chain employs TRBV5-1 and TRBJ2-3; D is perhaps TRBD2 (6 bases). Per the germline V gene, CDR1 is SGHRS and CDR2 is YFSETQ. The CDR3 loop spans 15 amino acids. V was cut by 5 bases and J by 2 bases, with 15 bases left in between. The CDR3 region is CASRSGLPITDTQYF. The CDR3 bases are TGCGCCAGCAGGTCGGGACTCCCGATCACAGATACGCAGTATTTT.

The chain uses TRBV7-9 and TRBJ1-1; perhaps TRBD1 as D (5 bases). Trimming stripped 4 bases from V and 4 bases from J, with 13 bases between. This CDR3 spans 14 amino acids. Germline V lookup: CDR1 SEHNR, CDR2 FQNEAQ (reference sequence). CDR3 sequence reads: CASSWGVTGTEAFF. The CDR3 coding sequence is TGTGCCAGCAGCTGGGGCGTCACGGGCACTGAAGCTTTCTTT.

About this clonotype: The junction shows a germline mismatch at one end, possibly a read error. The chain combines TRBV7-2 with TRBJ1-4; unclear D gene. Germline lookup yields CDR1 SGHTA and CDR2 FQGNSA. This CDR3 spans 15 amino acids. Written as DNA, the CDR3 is TGTGCCAGCAGCCCGAATGGGGTTCTTAATGAAAGACTGTTTTTT. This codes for CASSPNGVLNERLFF.

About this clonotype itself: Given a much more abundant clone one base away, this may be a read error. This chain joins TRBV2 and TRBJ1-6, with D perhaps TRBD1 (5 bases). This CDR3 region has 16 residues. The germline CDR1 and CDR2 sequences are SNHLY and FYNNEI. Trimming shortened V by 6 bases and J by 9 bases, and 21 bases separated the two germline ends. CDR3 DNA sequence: TGTGCCAGCAGGGGACGCTCGGGGAGGGTAGGTTCACCCCTCCACTTT. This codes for CASRGRSGRVGSPLHF.

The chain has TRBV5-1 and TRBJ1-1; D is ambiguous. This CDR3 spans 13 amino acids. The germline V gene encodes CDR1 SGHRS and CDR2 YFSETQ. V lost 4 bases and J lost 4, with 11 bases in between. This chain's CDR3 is CASSKGSGTEAFF. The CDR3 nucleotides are TGCGCCAGCAGCAAAGGGAGTGGCACTGAAGCTTTCTTT.

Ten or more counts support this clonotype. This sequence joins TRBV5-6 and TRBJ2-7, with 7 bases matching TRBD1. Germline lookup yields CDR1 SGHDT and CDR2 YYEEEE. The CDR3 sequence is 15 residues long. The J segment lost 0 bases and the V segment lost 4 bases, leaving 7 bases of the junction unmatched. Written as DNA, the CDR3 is TGTGCCAGCAGCGTGAGGGACAGCGTCTCCTACGAGCAGTACTTC. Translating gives CASSVRDSVSYEQYF. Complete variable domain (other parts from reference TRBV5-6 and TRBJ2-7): DAGVTQSPTHLIKTRGQQVTLRCSPKSGHDTVSWYQQALGQGPQFIFQYYEEEERQRGNFPDRFSGHQFPNYSSELNVNALLLGDSALYLCASSVRDSVSYEQYFGPGTRLTVT.